The text below deals with one T cell receptor beta chain. The target of this receptor is not known. Per-base quality was not reported, and no clone a single base away is much larger than it. The entry originates in a study of shared clonotypes between healthy human individuals (dated by TCRdb to about 2020). Regarding the research as a whole: A couple of women and three men aged 18 to 49 years were included in the cohort. Per donor, three plates each were used for CD4 naive and CD4 memory, two for CD8 naive, and one for CD8 memory. To estimate repertoire size and how much clonotype sharing occurs between individuals, the study deeply sequenced the blood TCR repertoires of about five healthy adults. Libraries were prepared and TCR repertoires were sequenced by different laboratories using diverse techniques, in order to increase sequencing depth and limit assay-specific biases. Per donor, leukapheresis produced somewhere between about 0.94 and 9 billion PBMCs.

Healthy HIV-negative adults with no recently reported acute infections or vaccinations were included as donors. Only Caucasian adults living in Nashville, Tennessee, USA were represented among the donors. CD4+ T cells were enriched through magnetic negative selection, after which naive cells were positively selected on CD45RA and the remaining negative fraction served as the memory subset. Blood was obtained by leukapheresis, after which PBMCs were separated by Ficoll-Histopaque density gradient centrifugation and cryopreserved in liquid nitrogen vapor phase. Analytical flow cytometry was used to check the purity and quantity of every magnetically sorted T cell population. Genomic DNA was isolated from every sorted fraction and measured by UV absorbance on a Nanodrop 2000c. The CDR3 spans 15 residues, from the cysteine through the phenylalanine. The sequence is cut down to CDR3 DNA, 45 bases in frame from base 1. After removal of 3 bases from V and 0 bases from J, the junction retains 2 bases not matched to a gene. CDR1 is given as MDHEN and CDR2 as SYDVKM, both from the germline V gene.

Using the deep immunoSEQ assay, TCR CDR3 regions were amplified from genomic DNA by multiplex PCR. Extracted genomic DNA from each cell subset was spread evenly across all wells of several immunoSEQ 96-well plates, with each plate serving as a replicate. For sorted subsets, around 0.2 ug genomic DNA, equal to about 30,000 T cell genomes, was loaded into each replicate PCR. Purified libraries were measured with a Qubit 3.0 fluorometer, size-checked on a Bioanalyzer 2100, and measured again with the KAPA Library Quantification kit. A separate single-read 150-cycle Illumina NextSeq 550 flow cell was used to sequence each immunoSEQ 96-well plate. The paper's processing steps were these. Because only junctional sequences without quality scores were contained in the immunoSEQ output, filtering matching that applied to full-length reads could not be performed. Sequences were annotated with PyIR, a Python wrapper for IgBLAST v1.9, and V/J genes and CDR3 were assigned using IMGT germline references. Reads with weak V/J assignments (E-value above 1e-6), missing CDR3, stop codons, out-of-frame junctions, or ambiguous translated residues were removed. V3J clonotypes were defined as sequences sharing the same inferred V gene, J gene, and CDR3 amino acid sequence. Percentage overlap between repertoires was computed as shared unique clonotypes divided by the size of the smaller repertoire. Repertoire richness was assessed with RTK rarefaction, the Chao1 estimator, and Recon v2.1 estimates of unobserved clonotypes. For all TCRbeta clonotypes obtained by the gDNA method from a few donors, generation probabilities were computed with OLGA. The table comes from immuneACCESS by way of TCRdb, which keeps in-frame sequences with V and J called. Part of the clones is missing from these tables; in studies checked, under half for an unresolved V gene and the rest for unknown reasons. V, J and clone size are those of that table, while D and trimming were read from the DNA. This sample gives millions of clones in total; around 90% of them show up just once. The ten largest clones represent under 0.15% of the sample.

General study outcomes and caveats: The small number of donors limited the genetic and exposure-history diversity represented. Compared with non-shared clonotypes, the clonotypes found in all four sorted-subset donors had higher generation probabilities. Incomplete sequencing was indicated by rarefaction of sorted-subset datasets, despite the large sequencing depth. Naive subsets generally had larger estimated clonotype richness than memory subsets did. Across a handful of donors, 4.5% to 6.5% of naive CD4, approximately 3.6% of naive CD8, 2% to 2.5% of memory CD4, and over 0.35% of memory CD8 clonotypes were shared. Only blood was sampled, and tissue TCR repertoires likely differ from those in blood. Pairwise subsampling indicated that sequencing depth was expected to affect the degree of clonotype sharing among donors.

This receptor chain uses TRBV28 and TRBJ2-3; the junction holds 8 bases that match TRBD2. The sample was naive CD4+ T cells sorted from blood. This specimen's cell subset or site label, per the study, means: CD45RA+ positively selected. This receptor was identified in a man between 18 and 29 years old in good health. The CDR3 protein is CASSFGGDSTDTQYF. Here is the DNA: TGTGCCAGCAGTTTCGGGGGGGATAGCACAGATACGCAGTATTTT.